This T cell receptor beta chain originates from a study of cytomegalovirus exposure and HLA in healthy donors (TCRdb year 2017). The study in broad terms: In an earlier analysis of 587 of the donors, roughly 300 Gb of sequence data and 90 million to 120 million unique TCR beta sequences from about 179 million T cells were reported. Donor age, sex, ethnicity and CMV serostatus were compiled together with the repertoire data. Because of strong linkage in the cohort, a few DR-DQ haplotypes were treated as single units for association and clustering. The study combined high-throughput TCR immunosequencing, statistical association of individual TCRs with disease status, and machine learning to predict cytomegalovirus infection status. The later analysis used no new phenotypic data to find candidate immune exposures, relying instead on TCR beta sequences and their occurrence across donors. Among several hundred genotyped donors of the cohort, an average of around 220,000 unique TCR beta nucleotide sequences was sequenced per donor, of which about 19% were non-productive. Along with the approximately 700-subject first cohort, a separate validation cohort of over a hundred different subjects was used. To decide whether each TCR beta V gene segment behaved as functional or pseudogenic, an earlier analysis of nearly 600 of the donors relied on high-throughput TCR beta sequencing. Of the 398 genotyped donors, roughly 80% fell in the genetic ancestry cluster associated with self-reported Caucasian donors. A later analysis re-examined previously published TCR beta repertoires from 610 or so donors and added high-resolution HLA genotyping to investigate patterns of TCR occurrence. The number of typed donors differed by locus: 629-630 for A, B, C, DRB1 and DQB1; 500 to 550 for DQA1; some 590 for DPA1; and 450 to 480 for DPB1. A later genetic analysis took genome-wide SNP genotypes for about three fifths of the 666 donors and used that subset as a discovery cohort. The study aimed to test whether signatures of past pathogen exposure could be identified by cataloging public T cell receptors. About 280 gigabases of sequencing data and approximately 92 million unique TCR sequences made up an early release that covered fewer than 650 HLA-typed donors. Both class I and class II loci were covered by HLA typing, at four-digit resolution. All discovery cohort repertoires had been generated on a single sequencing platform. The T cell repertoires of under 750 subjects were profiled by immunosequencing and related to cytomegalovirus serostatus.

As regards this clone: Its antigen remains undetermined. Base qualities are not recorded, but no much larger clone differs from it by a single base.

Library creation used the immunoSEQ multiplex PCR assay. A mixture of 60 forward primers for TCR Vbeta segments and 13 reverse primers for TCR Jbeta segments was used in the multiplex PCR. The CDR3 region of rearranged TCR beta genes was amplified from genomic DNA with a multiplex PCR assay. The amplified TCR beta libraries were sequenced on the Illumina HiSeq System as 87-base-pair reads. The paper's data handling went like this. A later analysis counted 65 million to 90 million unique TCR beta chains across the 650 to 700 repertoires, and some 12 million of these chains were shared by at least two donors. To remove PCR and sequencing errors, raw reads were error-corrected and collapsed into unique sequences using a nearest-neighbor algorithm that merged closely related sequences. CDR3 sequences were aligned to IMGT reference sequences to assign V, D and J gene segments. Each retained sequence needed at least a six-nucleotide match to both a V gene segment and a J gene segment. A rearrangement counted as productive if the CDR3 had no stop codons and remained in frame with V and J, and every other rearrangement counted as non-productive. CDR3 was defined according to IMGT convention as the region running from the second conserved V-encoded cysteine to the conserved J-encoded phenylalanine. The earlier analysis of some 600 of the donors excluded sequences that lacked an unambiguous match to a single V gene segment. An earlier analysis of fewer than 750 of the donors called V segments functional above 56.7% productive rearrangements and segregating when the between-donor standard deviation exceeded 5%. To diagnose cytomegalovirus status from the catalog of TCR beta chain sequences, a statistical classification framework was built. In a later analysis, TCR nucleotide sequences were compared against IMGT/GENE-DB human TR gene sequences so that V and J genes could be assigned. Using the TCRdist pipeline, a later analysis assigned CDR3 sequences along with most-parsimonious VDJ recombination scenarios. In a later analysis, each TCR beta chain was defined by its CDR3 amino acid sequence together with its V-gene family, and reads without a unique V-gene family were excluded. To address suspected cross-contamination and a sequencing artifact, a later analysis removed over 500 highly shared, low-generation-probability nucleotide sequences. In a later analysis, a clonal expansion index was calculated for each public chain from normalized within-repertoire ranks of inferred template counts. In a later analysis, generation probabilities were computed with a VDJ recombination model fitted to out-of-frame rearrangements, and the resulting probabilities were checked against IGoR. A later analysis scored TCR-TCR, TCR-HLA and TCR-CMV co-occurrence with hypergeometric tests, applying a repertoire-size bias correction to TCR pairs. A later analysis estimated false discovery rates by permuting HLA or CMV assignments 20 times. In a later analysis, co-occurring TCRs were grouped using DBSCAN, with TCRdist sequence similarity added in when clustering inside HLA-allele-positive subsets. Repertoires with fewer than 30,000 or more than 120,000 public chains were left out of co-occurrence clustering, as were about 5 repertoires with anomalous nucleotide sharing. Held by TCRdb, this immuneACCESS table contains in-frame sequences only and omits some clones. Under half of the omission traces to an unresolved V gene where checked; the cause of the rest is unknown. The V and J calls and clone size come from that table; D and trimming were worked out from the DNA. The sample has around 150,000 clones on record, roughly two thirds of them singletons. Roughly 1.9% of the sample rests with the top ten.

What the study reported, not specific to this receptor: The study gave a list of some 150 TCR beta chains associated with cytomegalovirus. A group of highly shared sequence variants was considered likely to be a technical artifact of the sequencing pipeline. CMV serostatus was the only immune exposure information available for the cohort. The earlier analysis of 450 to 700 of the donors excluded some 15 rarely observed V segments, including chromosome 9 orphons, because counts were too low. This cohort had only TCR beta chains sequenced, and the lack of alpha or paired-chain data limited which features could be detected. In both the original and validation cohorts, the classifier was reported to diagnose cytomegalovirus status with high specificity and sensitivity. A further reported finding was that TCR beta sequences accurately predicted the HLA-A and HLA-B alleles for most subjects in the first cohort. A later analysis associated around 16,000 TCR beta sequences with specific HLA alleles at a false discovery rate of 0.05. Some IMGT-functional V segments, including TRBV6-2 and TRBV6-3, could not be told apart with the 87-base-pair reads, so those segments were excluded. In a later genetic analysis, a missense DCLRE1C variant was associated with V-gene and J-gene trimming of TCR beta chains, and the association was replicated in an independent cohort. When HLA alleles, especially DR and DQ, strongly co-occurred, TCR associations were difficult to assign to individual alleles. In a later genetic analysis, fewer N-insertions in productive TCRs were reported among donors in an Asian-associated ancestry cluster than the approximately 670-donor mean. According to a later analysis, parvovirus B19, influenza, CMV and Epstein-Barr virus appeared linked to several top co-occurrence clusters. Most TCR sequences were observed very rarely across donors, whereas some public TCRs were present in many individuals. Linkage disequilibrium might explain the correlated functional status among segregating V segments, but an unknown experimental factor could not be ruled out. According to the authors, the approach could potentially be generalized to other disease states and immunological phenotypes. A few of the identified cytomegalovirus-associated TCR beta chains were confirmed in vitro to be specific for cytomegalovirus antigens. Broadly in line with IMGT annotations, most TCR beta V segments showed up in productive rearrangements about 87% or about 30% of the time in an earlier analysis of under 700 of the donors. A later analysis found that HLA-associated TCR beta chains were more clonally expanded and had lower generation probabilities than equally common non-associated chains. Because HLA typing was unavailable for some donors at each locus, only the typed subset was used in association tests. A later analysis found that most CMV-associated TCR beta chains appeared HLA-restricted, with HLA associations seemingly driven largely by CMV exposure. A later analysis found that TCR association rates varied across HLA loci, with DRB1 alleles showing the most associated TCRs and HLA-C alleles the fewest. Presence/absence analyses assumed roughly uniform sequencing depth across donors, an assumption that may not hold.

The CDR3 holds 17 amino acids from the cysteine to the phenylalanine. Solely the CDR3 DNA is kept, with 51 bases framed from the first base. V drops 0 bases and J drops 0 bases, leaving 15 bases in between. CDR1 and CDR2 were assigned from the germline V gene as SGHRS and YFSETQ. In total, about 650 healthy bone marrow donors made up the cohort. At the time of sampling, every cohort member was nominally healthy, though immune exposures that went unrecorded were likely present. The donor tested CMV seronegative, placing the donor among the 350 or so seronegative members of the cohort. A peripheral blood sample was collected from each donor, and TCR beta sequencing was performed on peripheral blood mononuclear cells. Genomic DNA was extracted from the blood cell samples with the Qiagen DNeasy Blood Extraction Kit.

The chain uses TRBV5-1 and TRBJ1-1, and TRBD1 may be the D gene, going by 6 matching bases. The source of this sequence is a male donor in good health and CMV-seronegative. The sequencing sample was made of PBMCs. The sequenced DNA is TGCGCCAGCAGCTTGGCCTCCCTGTCAGGGGTGAACACTGAAGCTTTCTTT. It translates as CASSLASLSGVNTEAFF.